These 18 T cell receptor beta chains were sequenced from one sample in a study of radiation and T cells in renal cell carcinoma. Time point indicated: blood 2 weeks post-SBRT. Treatment: 15 Gy SBRT to primary tumor, nephrectomy 4 weeks later. Repertoires were generated with immunoSEQ multiplex PCR, while TCRdb's copy carries only in-frame clones and drops some. Of roughly 120,000 clones in the sample, over 75% were seen once. The sample in question was blood, obtained from a patient whose treatment included radiotherapy and nephrectomy. These receptors were obtained from a woman aged 55-69 years with renal cell carcinoma.

CDR3 residues: CAGQGFDYEQYF. CDR3 DNA sequence: TGTGCCGGACAGGGGTTCGACTACGAGCAGTACTTC. The rearrangement joins TRBV6-1 to TRBJ2-7, with 9 bases lining up with TRBD1. V lost 11 bases and J lost 3; bases outside the gene matches: 5. The germline V gene has CDR1 MNHNS and CDR2 SASEGT. CDR3 length: 12 residues.

The V gene is TRBV15, the J gene TRBJ1-3; weak D call: TRBD1 (6 bases). Germline values: CDR1 LNHNV, CDR2 YYDKDF (reference sequence). The CDR3 length is 17 residues. Trimming shortened V by 1 base and J by 1 base, and 14 bases separated the two germline ends. Written as DNA, the CDR3 is TGTGCCACCAGCAGAGGGACCGGGACACCATCTGGAAACACCATATATTTT. This translates into CATSRGTGTPSGNTIYF.

The chain couples TRBV2 to TRBJ1-4; D gene unclear. The germline V gene has CDR1 SNHLY and CDR2 FYNNEI. The CDR3 extends over 13 amino acids. Trimming took 7 bases from V and 4 from J, leaving 10 bases between them. The CDR3 DNA follows: TGTGCCAGCACACGGCAACTTAATGAAAAACTGTTTTTT. Translated, it gives CASTRQLNEKLFF. Full variable domain (rest looked up from reference TRBV2 and TRBJ1-4): EPEVTQTPSHQVTQMGQEVILRCVPISNHLYFYWYRQILGQKVEFLVSFYNNEISEKSEIFDDQFSVERPDGSNFTLKIRSTKLEDSAMYFCASTRQLNEKLFFGSGTQLSVL.

The J gene is TRBJ2-1, the V gene TRBV4-2, with 10 bases aligning to TRBD2. The CDR3 loop spans 16 amino acids. Germline values: CDR1 LGHNA, CDR2 YNFKEQ. V was pared by 5 bases and J by 4 bases, with 8 bases of the junction left unmatched. CDR3 sequence (DNA): TGTGCCAGCAGCACCCATAGCGGGAGGCCATACAATGAGCAGTTCTTC. Protein product: CASSTHSGRPYNEQFF.

The V call is TRBV21-1, the J call TRBJ1-1; TRBD1, as called in the table, went unchecked against the DNA. TRBV21-1 is marked as a pseudogene. The CDR3 consists of 16 residues. CDR3 bases: TGTGCCAGCAGCAACTGGACAGACGACCATAACACTGAAGCTTTCTTT. Translating it yields CASSNWTDDHNTEAFF.

This chain connects TRBV5-4 to TRBJ2-3; D unresolved. This CDR3 region has 12 residues. Germline-derived CDR1 and CDR2 are SGHNT and YYREEE (reference sequence). V lost 0 bases to trimming and J lost 4 bases, with 3 bases between them. The CDR3 reads CASSLVADTQYF. The DNA for the CDR3 is TGTGCCAGCAGCTTGGTCGCAGATACGCAGTATTTT.

This clone showed up just once. This rearrangement joins TRBV28 to TRBJ1-5, with 8 bases that match TRBD1. Germline-derived CDR1 and CDR2 are MDHEN and SYDVKM. CDR3 size: 16 residues. J lost 9 bases, V lost 6 bases, and 16 bases had no gene match. CDR3 nucleotide sequence: TGTGCCAGCAGGCCAGCCTACAGGGGGTACGCCTCGCCCCAGCATTTT. This sequence encodes CASRPAYRGYASPQHF.

The genes are TRBV28 and TRBJ2-2, with D possibly matching TRBD1 (8 bases). The CDR3 consists of 14 residues. CDR1 is MDHEN and CDR2 is SYDVKM in the germline V gene. V was pared by 5 bases and J by 7 bases, with 14 bases between. CDR3 in amino acids: CASSPQGEGGELFF. The CDR3 coding sequence is TGTGCCAGCAGTCCACAGGGGGAGGGCGGGGAGCTGTTTTTT. The full variable domain, its missing parts supplied by reference TRBV28 and TRBJ2-2, is DVKVTQSSRYLVKRTGEKVFLECVQDMDHENMFWYRQDPGLGLRLIYFSYDVKMKEKGDIPEGYSVSREKKERFSLILESASTNQTSMYLCASSPQGEGGELFFGEGSRLTVL.

The chain has TRBV19 and TRBJ1-1, with D perhaps TRBD1 (5 bases). The V gene lost 10 bases and the J gene lost 3 bases, with 15 bases spanning the gap. The germline CDR1 and CDR2 sequences are LNHDA and SQIVND (reference sequence). This CDR3 comprises 13 residues. CDR3 loop: CATRGALDTEAFF. The CDR3 nucleotides are TGTGCCACCAGAGGGGCCCTTGACACTGAAGCTTTCTTT. Variable domain in full (rest from reference TRBV19 and TRBJ1-1): DGGITQSPKYLFRKEGQNVTLSCEQNLNHDAMYWYRQDPGQGLRLIYYSQIVNDFQKGDIAEGYSVSREKKESFPLTVTSAQKNPTAFYLCATRGALDTEAFFGQGTRLTVV.

The rearrangement uses TRBV19 and TRBJ1-1, with D unclear. Trimming took off 2 bases at V and 0 bases at J, with 4 bases between the two ends. The germline V gene encodes CDR1 LNHDA and CDR2 SQIVND (reference sequence). The CDR3 length is 13 residues. The CDR3 region has the DNA TGTGCCAGTAGTATACGGCTGAACACTGAAGCTTTCTTT. It codes for CASSIRLNTEAFF.

This sequence joins TRBV2 and TRBJ2-1; unclear D gene. Trimming took off 9 bases at V and 3 bases at J, with 12 bases between the two ends. This CDR3 region has 13 residues. Germline loops: CDR1 SNHLY, CDR2 FYNNEI. The CDR3 loop is CAREVVNYNEQFF. CDR3 in DNA: TGTGCCAGGGAAGTAGTGAACTACAATGAGCAGTTCTTC.

The chain links TRBV9 to TRBJ2-5; 8 positions match TRBD2. The CDR3 sequence is 16 residues long. Germline V gene lookup returns CDR1 SGDLS and CDR2 YYNGEE. J was trimmed by 5 bases and V by 4 bases; bases with no gene match: 13. CDR3: CASSPPRASGWETQYF. The CDR3 region has the DNA TGTGCCAGCAGCCCCCCCCGGGCTAGCGGGTGGGAGACCCAGTACTTC.

The J gene is TRBJ2-3, the V gene TRBV5-6; D is possibly TRBD2 (6 bases). The V end was cut by 4 bases, the J end by 4 bases, with 19 bases between. The CDR3 runs to 16 residues. Looked up from germline, CDR1 is SGHDT and CDR2 is YYEEEE. The chain's CDR3 is CASSREASLTADTQYF. DNA for the CDR3: TGTGCCAGCAGCAGGGAGGCTAGCCTCACTGCAGATACGCAGTATTTT.

The rearrangement joins TRBV5-6 to TRBJ2-3; D unresolved. Germline-derived CDR1 and CDR2 are SGHDT and YYEEEE. There are 16 residues in the CDR3. V was cut by 2 bases and J by 0 bases, with 13 bases left in between. The CDR3 DNA is TGTGCCAGCAGCTTTTCTCGGGTAAGGAGCACAGATACGCAGTATTTT. Translating it yields CASSFSRVRSTDTQYF.

This chain links TRBV7-9 with TRBJ2-4; D is unresolved. Germline V CDR1 and CDR2: SEHNR, FQNEAQ (reference sequence). The CDR3 is made up of 16 amino acids. The V end lost 5 bases, the J end lost 3 bases, and 17 bases lay between the germline ends. The CDR3 DNA is TGTGCCAGCAGCCGTCTTCAGGAGTTTGGCAAAAACATTCAGTACTTC. Protein sequence: CASSRLQEFGKNIQYF.

The chain employs TRBV30 and TRBJ2-5, with D perhaps matching TRBD2 (6 bases). The CDR3 is 12 amino acids. The V and J ends lost 5 bases and 5 bases respectively, with 12 bases between them. The germline V gene encodes CDR1 GTSNPN and CDR2 SVGIG (reference sequence). Written as DNA, the CDR3 is TGTGCCTGGGGGGACTTCGGGGAGACCCAGTACTTC. As protein: CAWGDFGETQYF.

The V gene is TRBV9, the J gene TRBJ2-7; perhaps TRBD1 as D (6 bases). Germline V gene sequence: CDR1 SGDLS, CDR2 YYNGEE. Deletions cut 3 bases from V and 0 bases from J, with 22 bases between. CDR3 length: 18 residues. The CDR3 spells CASSDPSPRTEISYEQYF. The CDR3 DNA follows: TGTGCCAGCAGCGACCCGAGCCCTCGGACAGAGATCTCCTACGAGCAGTACTTC.

The rearrangement links TRBV19 to TRBJ2-1; 9 positions match TRBD2. Unmatched junction bases numbered 6, after V lost 2 bases and J lost 4 bases. This CDR3 has 16 amino acids. Germline V CDR1 and CDR2: LNHDA, SQIVND (reference sequence). CDR3 loop: CASSISGLAKYNEQFF. The DNA for the CDR3 is TGTGCCAGTAGTATATCCGGACTAGCGAAATACAATGAGCAGTTCTTC.